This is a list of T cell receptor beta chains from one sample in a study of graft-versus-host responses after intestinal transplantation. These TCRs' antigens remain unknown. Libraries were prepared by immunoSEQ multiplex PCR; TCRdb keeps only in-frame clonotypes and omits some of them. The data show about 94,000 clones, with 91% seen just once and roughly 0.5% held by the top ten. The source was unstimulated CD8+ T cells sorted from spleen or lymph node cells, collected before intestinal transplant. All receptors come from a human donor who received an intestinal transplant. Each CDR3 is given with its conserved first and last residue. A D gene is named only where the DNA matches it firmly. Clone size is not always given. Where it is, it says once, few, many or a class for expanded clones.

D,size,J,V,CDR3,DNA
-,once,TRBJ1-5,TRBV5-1,CASSLEPGGNQPQHF,TGCGCCAGCAGTCTTGAACCCGGGGGCAATCAGCCCCAGCATTTT
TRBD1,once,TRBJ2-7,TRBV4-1,CASSHRSGTASYEQYF,TGCGCCAGCAGCCACCGATCCGGGACAGCCTCCTACGAGCAGTACTTC
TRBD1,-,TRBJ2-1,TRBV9,CASSLPGTGDYNEQFF,TGTGCCAGCAGCCTCCCCGGGACAGGGGACTACAATGAGCAGTTCTTC
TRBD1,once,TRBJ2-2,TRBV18,CASSPRDRGWNTGELFF,TGTGCCAGCTCACCCCGGGACAGGGGTTGGAACACCGGGGAGCTGTTTTTT
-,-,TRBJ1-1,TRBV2,CATRSRKNTEAFF,TGTGCCACACGAAGCAGGAAGAACACTGAAGCTTTCTTT
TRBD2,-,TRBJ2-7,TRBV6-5,CASSPGGVYEQYF,TGTGCCAGCAGCCCCGGGGGGGTCTACGAGCAGTACTTC
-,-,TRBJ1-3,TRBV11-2,CASSDITGLGNTIYF,TGTGCCAGCAGCGACATCACAGGGCTCGGAAACACCATATATTTT
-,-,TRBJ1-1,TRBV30,CAWSGLGGGTEAFF,TGTGCCTGGAGCGGGCTGGGAGGGGGCACTGAAGCTTTCTTT
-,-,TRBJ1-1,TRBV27,CASSLIYPPEAFF,TGTGCCAGCAGTTTAATCTATCCCCCTGAAGCTTTCTTT
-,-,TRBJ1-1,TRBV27,CASGRDCF,TGTGCCAGCGGGCGTGATTGCTTT
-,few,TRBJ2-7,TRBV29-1,CSVSPGSSYEQYF,TGCAGCGTTTCCCCGGGGAGCTCCTACGAGCAGTACTTC
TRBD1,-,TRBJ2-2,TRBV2,CASRVPTGGANTGELFF,TGTGCCAGCAGGGTACCGACAGGGGGCGCGAACACCGGGGAGCTGTTTTTT
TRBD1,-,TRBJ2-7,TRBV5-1,CASSNDRESSVGYEQYF,TGCGCCAGCAGCAACGACAGGGAAAGCTCGGTGGGCTACGAGCAGTACTTC
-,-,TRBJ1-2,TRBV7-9,CASSSFVQHGYTF,TGTGCCAGCAGCTCCTTTGTACAACATGGCTACACCTTC
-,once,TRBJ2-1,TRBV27,CAVSQGTYNEQFF,TGTGCCGTCTCACAGGGTACCTACAATGAGCAGTTCTTC
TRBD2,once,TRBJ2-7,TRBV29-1,CSVVWVGTRYEQYF,TGCAGCGTTGTGTGGGTCGGGACTAGATACGAGCAGTACTTC
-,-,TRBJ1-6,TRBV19,CASSIRLSGQDRNSPLHF,TGTGCCAGTAGTATCCGACTCTCAGGGCAGGACAGAAATTCACCCCTCCACTTT
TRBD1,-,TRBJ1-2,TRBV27,CASRVPGTGGYTF,TGTGCCAGCAGGGTTCCCGGGACAGGGGGCTACACCTTC
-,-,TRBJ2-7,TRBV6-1,CASSLVTYYEQYF,TGTGCCAGCAGTTTAGTGACATACTACGAGCAGTACTTC
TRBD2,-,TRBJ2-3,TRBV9,CASSFGTSGSTDTQYF,TGTGCCAGCAGCTTCGGGACTAGCGGGAGCACAGATACGCAGTATTTT
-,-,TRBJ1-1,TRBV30,CAWSPGPTEAFF,TGTGCCTGGAGTCCAGGCCCGACTGAAGCTTTCTTT
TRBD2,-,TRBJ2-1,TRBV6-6,CASSYSAGGSYNEQFF,TGTGCCAGCAGTTACTCAGCGGGAGGATCCTACAATGAGCAGTTCTTC
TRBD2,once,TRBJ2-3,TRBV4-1,CASSGGLGTTDTQYF,TGCGCCAGCAGTGGGGGACTAGGGACCACAGATACGCAGTATTTT
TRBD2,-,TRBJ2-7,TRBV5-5,CASSADLLASYEQYF,TGTGCCAGCAGCGCGGACCTACTAGCGTCCTACGAGCAGTACTTC
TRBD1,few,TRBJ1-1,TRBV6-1,CASSLDRGGNTEAFF,TGTGCCAGCAGTTTAGACAGGGGTGGGAACACTGAAGCTTTCTTT
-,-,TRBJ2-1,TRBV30,CAWSVEGGLGNEQFF,TGTGCCTGGAGTGTTGAGGGAGGTCTTGGAAATGAGCAGTTCTTC
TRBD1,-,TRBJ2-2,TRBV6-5,CASSYSPDRGTGELFF,TGTGCCAGCAGTTACTCCCCGGACAGGGGGACCGGGGAGCTGTTTTTT